This record looks at one T cell receptor (beta chain) sequence and its context. The antigen this receptor binds is unknown. Base quality data are lacking; no much larger clone is found one base away. The sample belongs to a study of T cell responses to AZD1222 COVID-19 vaccine (dated by TCRdb to about 2021). Broadly, across the study: TCR sequencing was performed for about 250 trial participants, of whom around 200 were given two doses of AZD1222 and around 25 were given two doses of MenACWY control vaccine. Trial participants were enrolled into age subgroups of 18-55, 56-69 and 70-plus years, which contained 148, 28 and 57 TCR-sequenced participants, respectively. Overall study results and their limits: A significant rise in spike-specific TCR breadth and depth was observed after two AZD1222 doses relative to day 0 and relative to MenACWY recipients. Conclusions about previously exposed vaccinees are limited, since just a handful of AZD1222 recipients were seropositive for SARS-CoV-2 at baseline. Reportedly, close to half of the unique spike-specific TCRs recognized epitopes lying outside the regions that are mutated in the B.1.351 and B.1.1.7 variants. Because no samples from the day 14 peak response were available, repertoires could be characterized only after the peak T cell response. Vaccine-associated CD4 TCRs spanned the whole spike protein, with dominant responses in regions 160-218 and 743-854. Participants were mostly white British, with more females than males. The authors suggested clonal diversity may have been underestimated. In the small 56-69-year group, the increase in depth fell short of significance, most likely because of low power.

The CDR3 regions of human TCRbeta chains were analyzed by immunosequencing. On the study's bioinformatics: Repertoire TCRs were checked for matches against a reference library of SARS-CoV-2-specific TCRs that had been generated using the MIRA antigen-specificity platform. Breadth was defined as the fraction of unique TCRs that were SARS-CoV-2-associated, and depth was defined as the fraction of total T cells that were SARS-CoV-2-associated. Using the MIRA data, each spike-specific TCR was mapped to the spike region that the TCR reacts to and placed in a CD4 or CD8 class. Log10-transformed breadth and depth values were compared by one-way ANOVA with Sidak's multiple comparisons tests. Held by TCRdb, this immuneACCESS table contains in-frame sequences only and omits some clones. Under half of the omission traces to an unresolved V gene where checked; the cause of the rest is unknown. V, J and clone size are those of that table, while D and trimming were read from the DNA. The sample table shows around 150,000 clones, and under 95% are seen once. 4% to 5.5% of the sample comes from the top ten.

This specimen's time point label, interpreted: baseline before first vaccination. The intended sense of this specimen's treatment or condition label: meningococcal conjugate vaccine given as trial control. Samples from vaccinated people were obtained from the UK trials COV001 and COV002, which included a single-blind randomized controlled phase 2/3 trial of AZD1222 (ChAdOx1 nCoV-19) in healthy adults. For TCRbeta chain sequencing, PBMC samples from trial participants were taken at day 0 and at day 28 after the second dose. This material consisted of peripheral blood, taken on day 0 of MenACWY control vaccination. This sequence originates from an adult in good health.

DNA sequence: TGTGCCTGGTCTAAACTAGCGACTGAGCAGTTCTTC. Its translation is CAWSKLATEQFF. In this chain, TRBV30 is recombined with TRBJ2-1, with TRBD2 matching 7 junction bases. The CDR3, cysteine through phenylalanine, is 12 amino acids long. Of all the DNA, just the CDR3 is kept, 36 bases in frame from base 1. CDR1 GTSNPN and CDR2 SVGIG are derived from the germline V gene (reference sequence). The junction shows trimming of 5 bases on V and 9 bases on J, and the gene matches do not reach 7 bases of it.